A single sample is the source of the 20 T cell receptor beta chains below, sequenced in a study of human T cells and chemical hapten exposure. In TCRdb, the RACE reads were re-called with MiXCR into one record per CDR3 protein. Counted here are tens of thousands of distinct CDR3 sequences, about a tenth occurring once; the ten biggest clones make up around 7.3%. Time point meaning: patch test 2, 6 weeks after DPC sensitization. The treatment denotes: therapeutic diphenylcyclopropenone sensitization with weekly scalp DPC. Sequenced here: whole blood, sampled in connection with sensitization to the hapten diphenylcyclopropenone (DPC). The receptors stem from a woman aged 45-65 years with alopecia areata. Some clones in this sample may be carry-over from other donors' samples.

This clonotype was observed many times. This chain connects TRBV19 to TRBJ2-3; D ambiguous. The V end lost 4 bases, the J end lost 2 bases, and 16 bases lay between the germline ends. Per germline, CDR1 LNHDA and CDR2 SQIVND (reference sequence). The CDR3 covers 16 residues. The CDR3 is CASSRTPDDPTDTQYF. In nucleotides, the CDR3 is TGTGCCAGTAGTAGAACACCGGACGACCCCACAGATACGCAGTATTTT.

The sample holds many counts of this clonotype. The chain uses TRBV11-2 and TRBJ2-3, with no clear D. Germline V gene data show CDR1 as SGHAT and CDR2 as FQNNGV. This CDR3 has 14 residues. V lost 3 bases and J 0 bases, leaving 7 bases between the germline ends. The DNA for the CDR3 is TGTGCCAGCAGCTTTTTCGTAAGCACAGATACGCAGTATTTT. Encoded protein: CASSFFVSTDTQYF.

The CDR3 loop is CATLPDGRTEAFF. CDR3 in DNA: TGTGCCACCCTCCCGGACGGTCGCACTGAAGCTTTCTTT. The J gene is TRBJ1-1, the V gene TRBV10-3; the D is unclear. Germline CDR1 ENHRY, CDR2 SYGVKD. V lost 10 bases and J lost 4, with 16 bases in between. The CDR3 covers 13 residues.

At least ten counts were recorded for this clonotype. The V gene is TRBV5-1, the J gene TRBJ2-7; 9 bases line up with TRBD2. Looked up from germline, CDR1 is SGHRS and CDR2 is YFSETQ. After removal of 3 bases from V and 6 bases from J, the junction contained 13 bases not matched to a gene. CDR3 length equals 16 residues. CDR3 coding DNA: TGCGCCAGCAGCTCAACCGGGACTAGCACGATGGCCGAGCAGTACTTC. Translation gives CASSSTGTSTMAEQYF.

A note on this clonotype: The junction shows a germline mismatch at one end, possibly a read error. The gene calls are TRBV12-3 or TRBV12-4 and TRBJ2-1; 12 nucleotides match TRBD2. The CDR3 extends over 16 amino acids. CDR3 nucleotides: TGTCCCAGCAGTTTAGCTGGACTAGCGGGACGCAATGAGCAGTTCTTC. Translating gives CPSSLAGLAGRNEQFF.

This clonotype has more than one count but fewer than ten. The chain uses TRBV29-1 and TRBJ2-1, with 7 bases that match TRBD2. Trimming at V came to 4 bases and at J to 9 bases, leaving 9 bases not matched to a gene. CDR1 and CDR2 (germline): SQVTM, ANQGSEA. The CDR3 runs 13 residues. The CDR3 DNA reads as TGCAGCGTTGCAAGCGGGATAGCTGTTGAGCAGTTCTTC. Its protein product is CSVASGIAVEQFF.

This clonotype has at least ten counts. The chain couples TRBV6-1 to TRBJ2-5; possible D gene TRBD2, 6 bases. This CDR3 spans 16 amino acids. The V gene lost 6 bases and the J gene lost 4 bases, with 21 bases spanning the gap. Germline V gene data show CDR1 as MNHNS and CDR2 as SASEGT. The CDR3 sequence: CASSPRPQRARETQYF. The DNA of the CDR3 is TGTGCCAGCAGCCCGCGCCCCCAGCGGGCTCGAGAGACCCAGTACTTC.

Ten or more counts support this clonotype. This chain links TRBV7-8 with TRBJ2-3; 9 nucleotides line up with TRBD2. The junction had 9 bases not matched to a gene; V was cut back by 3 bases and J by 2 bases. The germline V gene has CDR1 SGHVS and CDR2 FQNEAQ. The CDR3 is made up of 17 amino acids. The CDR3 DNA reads TGTGCCAGCAGCTTGCACCCCAGCGGGAGGAACACAGATACGCAGTATTTT. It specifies CASSLHPSGRNTDTQYF.

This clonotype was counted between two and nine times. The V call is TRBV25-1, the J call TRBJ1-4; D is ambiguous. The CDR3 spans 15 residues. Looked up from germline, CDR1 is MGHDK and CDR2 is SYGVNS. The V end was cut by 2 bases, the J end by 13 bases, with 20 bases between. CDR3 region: CASSEGYYENDGLFF. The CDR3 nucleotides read TGTGCCAGCAGTGAAGGTTACTATGAAAACGATGGACTGTTTTTT.

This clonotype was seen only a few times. CDR3: CSATPPLAGIGEQFF. CDR3 bases: TGCAGTGCTACACCTCCGCTAGCGGGAATCGGTGAGCAGTTCTTC. This chain links TRBV20-1 with TRBJ2-1, with 9 bases identical to TRBD2. With 4 bases clipped from V and 9 bases from J, the junction kept 13 bases outside the gene matches. The CDR3 is 15 residues long. CDR1 DFQATT and CDR2 SNEGSKA come from the germline V gene (reference sequence).

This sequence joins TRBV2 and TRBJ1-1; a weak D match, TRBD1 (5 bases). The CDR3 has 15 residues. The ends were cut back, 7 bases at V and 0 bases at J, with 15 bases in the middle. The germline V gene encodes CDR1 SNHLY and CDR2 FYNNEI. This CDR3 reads CASTQGFVLNTEAFF. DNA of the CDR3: TGTGCCAGCACTCAGGGATTTGTCTTGAACACTGAAGCTTTCTTT.

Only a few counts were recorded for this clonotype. The CDR3, as DNA: TGTGCCAGCAGCTCCTGGGACGGAACCTACGAGCAGTACTTC. Protein product: CASSSWDGTYEQYF. V is TRBV11-2 and J is TRBJ2-7, with D perhaps matching TRBD1 or TRBD2 (5 bases each). The CDR3 is made up of 14 amino acids. Looked up from germline, CDR1 is SGHAT and CDR2 is FQNNGV. V lost 4 bases to trimming and J lost 2 bases, with 12 bases between them.

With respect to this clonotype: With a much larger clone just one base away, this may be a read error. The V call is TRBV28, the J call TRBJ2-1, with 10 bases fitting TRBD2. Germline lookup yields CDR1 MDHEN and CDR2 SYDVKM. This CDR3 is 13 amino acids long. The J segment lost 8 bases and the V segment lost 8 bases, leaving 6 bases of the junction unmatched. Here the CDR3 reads CASLAGEFYEQFF. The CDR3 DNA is TGTGCCAGCCTAGCGGGAGAATTCTATGAGCAGTTCTTC.

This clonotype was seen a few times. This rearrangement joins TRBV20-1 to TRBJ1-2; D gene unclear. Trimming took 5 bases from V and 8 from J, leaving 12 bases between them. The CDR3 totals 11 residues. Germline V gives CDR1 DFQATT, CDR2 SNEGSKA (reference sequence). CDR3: CSAALSAGYTF. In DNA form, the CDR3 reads TGCAGTGCTGCCCTGAGTGCGGGCTACACCTTC.

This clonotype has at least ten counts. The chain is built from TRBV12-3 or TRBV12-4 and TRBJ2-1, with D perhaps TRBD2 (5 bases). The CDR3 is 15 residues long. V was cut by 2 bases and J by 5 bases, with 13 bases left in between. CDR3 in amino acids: CASSLWSSSHNEQFF. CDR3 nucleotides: TGTGCCAGCAGTTTATGGTCTAGCAGCCACAATGAGCAGTTCTTC.

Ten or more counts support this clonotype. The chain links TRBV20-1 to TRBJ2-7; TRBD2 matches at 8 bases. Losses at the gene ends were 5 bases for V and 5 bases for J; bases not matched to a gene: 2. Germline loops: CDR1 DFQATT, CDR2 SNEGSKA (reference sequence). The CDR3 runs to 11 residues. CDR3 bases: TGCAGTGCTCGGGGGGGCAACGAGCAGTACTTC. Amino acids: CSARGGNEQYF.

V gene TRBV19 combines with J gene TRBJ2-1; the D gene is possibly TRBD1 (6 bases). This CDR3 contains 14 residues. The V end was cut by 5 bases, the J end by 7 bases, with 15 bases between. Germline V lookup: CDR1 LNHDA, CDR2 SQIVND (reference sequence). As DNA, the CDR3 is TGTGCCAGTAGTTCCCAACAGGGCATGAATGAGCAGTTCTTC. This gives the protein CASSSQQGMNEQFF.

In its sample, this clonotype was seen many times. This chain's CDR3 is CSVVPGADTQYF. CDR3 DNA: TGCAGCGTTGTCCCCGGCGCAGATACGCAGTATTTT. The chain carries TRBV29-1 and TRBJ2-3; D gene unclear. Germline V gene lookup returns CDR1 SQVTM and CDR2 ANQGSEA. The CDR3 has 12 residues. The V end was cut by 4 bases, the J end by 4 bases, with 9 bases between.

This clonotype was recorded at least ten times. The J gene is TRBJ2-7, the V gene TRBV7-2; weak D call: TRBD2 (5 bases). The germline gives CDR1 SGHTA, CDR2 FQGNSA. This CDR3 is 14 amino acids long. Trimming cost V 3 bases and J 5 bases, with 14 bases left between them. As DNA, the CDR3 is TGTGCCAGCAGCTTCCGCGGGTCCAGAGACGAGCAGTACTTC. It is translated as CASSFRGSRDEQYF.

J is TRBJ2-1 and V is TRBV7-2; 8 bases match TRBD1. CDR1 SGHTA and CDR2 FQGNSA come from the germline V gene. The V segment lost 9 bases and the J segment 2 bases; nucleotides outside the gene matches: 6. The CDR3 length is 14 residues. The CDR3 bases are TGTGCCAGTATCCAGGACAGGGCCTACAATGAGCAGTTCTTC. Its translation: CASIQDRAYNEQFF.